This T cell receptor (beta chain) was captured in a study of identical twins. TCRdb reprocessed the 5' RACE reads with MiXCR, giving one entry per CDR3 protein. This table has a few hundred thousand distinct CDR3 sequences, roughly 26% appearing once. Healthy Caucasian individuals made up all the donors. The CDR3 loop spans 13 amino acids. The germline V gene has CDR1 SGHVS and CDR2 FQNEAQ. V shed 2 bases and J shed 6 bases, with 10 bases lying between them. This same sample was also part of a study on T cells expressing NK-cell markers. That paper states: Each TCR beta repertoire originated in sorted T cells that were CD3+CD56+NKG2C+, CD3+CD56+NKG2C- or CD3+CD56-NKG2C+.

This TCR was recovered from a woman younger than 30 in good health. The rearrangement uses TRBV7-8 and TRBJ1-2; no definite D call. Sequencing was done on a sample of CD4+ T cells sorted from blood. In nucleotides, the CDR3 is TGTGCCAGCAGCTTATCGGGGTTGGATGGCTACACCTTC. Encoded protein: CASSLSGLDGYTF.